Here is one TCR beta chain with its context. The data were obtained in a study of neoadjuvant anti-PD-1 for oral cavity cancer. Clones were read by immunoSEQ multiplex PCR, and TCRdb kept only the in-frame ones, dropping some. This table has almost 7,000 clones, roughly 74% appearing once. The germline V gene encodes CDR1 SGHAT and CDR2 FQNNGV. V was trimmed by 1 base and J by 4 bases, leaving 12 bases between them. There are 15 residues in the CDR3. The chain combines TRBV11-2 with TRBJ2-3; D not resolved. This receptor was taken from a person aged 40-85 years with oral cavity squamous cell carcinoma. Sample: PBMCs, taken before nivolumab (anti-PD-1) treatment. The CDR3 sequence: CASSLVVIGADTQYF. CDR3 coding DNA: TGTGCCAGCAGCTTAGTGGTAATAGGCGCAGATACGCAGTATTTT.